This T cell receptor (beta chain) comes out of a study of OX40 agonist ivuxolimab in advanced cancers. Germline lookup yields CDR1 MNHEY and CDR2 SMNVEV (reference sequence). V lost 4 bases and J lost 2; bases outside the gene matches: 4. This CDR3 has 14 amino acids. Here immunoSEQ multiplex PCR was the method, and the copy in TCRdb shows in-frame clones only, minus some. The table records approximately 27,000 clones, roughly 87% of them present only once. Overall study findings and caveats: There was clonal expansion of CD4+ and CD8+ blood T cells by week 6 at 0.1 to 3.0 mg/kg.

Points on this clone: Its antigen is as yet unknown.

The sequence was collected from an adult with an advanced solid tumor such as melanoma, head and neck, liver or kidney cancer. The chain carries TRBV27 and TRBJ1-1; 7 nucleotides line up with TRBD1. Source: CD4+ or CD8+ T cells sorted from blood, taken in a trial of the OX40 agonist ivuxolimab. DNA of the CDR3: TGTGCCAGCAGTTCGAACAGGGGTAACACTGAAGCTTTCTTT. It specifies CASSSNRGNTEAFF.